One T cell receptor beta chain is described in this entry. The data originate from a study of shared clonotypes between healthy human individuals. The table came from immunoSEQ multiplex PCR; TCRdb's copy has only in-frame clones and leaves some out. The data contain about 460,000 clones, approximately 80% of them seen just once; the ten biggest clones take up more than 10%. The V gene lost 2 bases and the J gene lost 6 bases, with 14 bases spanning the gap. Germline V CDR1 and CDR2: MNHEY, SMNVEV (reference sequence). The CDR3 runs to 14 residues. This chain joins TRBV27 and TRBJ2-7, with a tentative D call TRBD1 (6 bases). Sequenced input: PBMCs. This sequence was found in a woman between 40 and 50 years old in good health. Some clones in this sample may be carry-over from other donors' samples. The DNA of the CDR3 is TGTGCCAGCAGTTTAGGGCGGTGGGGGCGCGAGCAGTACTTC. The encoded protein is CASSLGRWGREQYF.